This T cell receptor beta chain was recovered during a study of early T cells in non-severe SARS-CoV-2 infection. In its sample, this clonotype was seen many times. TCRdb analysed the 5' RACE reads with MiXCR anew, one entry per CDR3 protein. The profile covers some 71,000 distinct CDR3 sequences, with roughly 10% appearing a single time and around 15% taken by the ten largest. Germline V gives CDR1 MNHEY, CDR2 SMNVEV (reference sequence). This CDR3 contains 15 residues. V gave up 6 bases and J gave up 2 bases, with 16 bases separating them. The sequencing here drew on whole blood, taken at baseline. The chain combines TRBV27 with TRBJ2-5; the D is unclear. This sequence originates from an adult who was a healthcare worker with PCR-confirmed SARS-CoV-2 infection or an uninfected control (not recorded which). Here the CDR3 DNA reads TGTGCCAGCAGAAACACGGCGCAGAAACAAGAGACCCAGTACTTC. This encodes CASRNTAQKQETQYF.